These T cell receptor beta chains were read from a single sample in a study of cytomegalovirus exposure and HLA in healthy donors. Data came from immunoSEQ multiplex PCR; TCRdb stores just in-frame clones and leaves some out. Of 120,000 or so clones in the sample, roughly 80% are singletons; the top ten hold about 11%. Sequenced: PBMCs. The receptors shown here come from a man aged 25 to 40 in good health and CMV-seropositive. Each CDR3 is given with its conserved first and last residue. Each record gives: V gene, clone size, D gene, J gene, CDR3 DNA, CDR3 protein. The D gene is left open where the match is weak. Clone size appears in some rows only: once, few, many, or a class for an expanded clone.

v_gene: TRBV5-5; abundance: -; d_gene: -; j_gene: TRBJ2-2; CDR3nt: TGTGCCAGCAGCTTCCTGATCGGGACGAACACCGGGGAGCTGTTTTTT; CDR3aa: CASSFLIGTNTGELFF
v_gene: TRBV11-2; abundance: -; d_gene: -; j_gene: TRBJ2-7; CDR3nt: TGTGCCAGCAGCTTAGCCGGGGTCGGCGAGCAGTACTTC; CDR3aa: CASSLAGVGEQYF
v_gene: TRBV9; abundance: once; d_gene: TRBD1; j_gene: TRBJ1-1; CDR3nt: TGTGCCAGCAGCGGATCTCGACAACAGGGGCCGAACACTGAAGCTTTCTTT; CDR3aa: CASSGSRQQGPNTEAFF
v_gene: TRBV5-4; abundance: -; d_gene: TRBD2; j_gene: TRBJ2-7; CDR3nt: TGTGCCAGCAGCTTGGTCGGGGGGAACGTATCCTTC; CDR3aa: CASSLVGGNVSF
v_gene: TRBV6-5; abundance: -; d_gene: TRBD1; j_gene: TRBJ2-7; CDR3nt: TGTGCCAGCAGTTACTCGACAGGGACAGGGGCCCACGAGCAGTACTTC; CDR3aa: CASSYSTGTGAHEQYF
v_gene: TRBV11-2; abundance: once; d_gene: -; j_gene: TRBJ1-4; CDR3nt: TGTGCCAGCAGCTTAGGTTACAGACCCAATGAAAAACTGTTTTTT; CDR3aa: CASSLGYRPNEKLFF
v_gene: TRBV30; abundance: -; d_gene: -; j_gene: TRBJ1-1; CDR3nt: TGTGCCTGGAGTTTGGGGGGATTCAACACTGAAGCTTTCTTT; CDR3aa: CAWSLGGFNTEAFF
v_gene: TRBV9; abundance: -; d_gene: -; j_gene: TRBJ2-1; CDR3nt: TGTGCCAGCAGCGTAACGACAGGCCAAACCGGGACGCCCTACAATGAGCAGTTCTTC; CDR3aa: CASSVTTGQTGTPYNEQFF
v_gene: TRBV7-2; abundance: -; d_gene: TRBD1; j_gene: TRBJ2-1; CDR3nt: TGTGCCAGCAGCTTAGGACAGGGACCCTACAATGAGCAGTTCTTC; CDR3aa: CASSLGQGPYNEQFF
v_gene: TRBV5-1; abundance: few; d_gene: TRBD2; j_gene: TRBJ2-3; CDR3nt: TGCGCCAGCAGTTCGGGACTAGCGGTTTCAGGGGATACGCAGTATTTT; CDR3aa: CASSSGLAVSGDTQYF
v_gene: TRBV27; abundance: -; d_gene: TRBD2; j_gene: TRBJ2-1; CDR3nt: TGTGCCAGCAGTTCATCAACTAGCGCAAATGAGCAGTTCTTC; CDR3aa: CASSSSTSANEQFF
v_gene: TRBV7-2; abundance: -; d_gene: -; j_gene: TRBJ1-2; CDR3nt: TGTGCCAGCAGCTTAGCGCAGGGATATTCGTATGGCTACACCTTC; CDR3aa: CASSLAQGYSYGYTF
v_gene: TRBV4-3; abundance: -; d_gene: -; j_gene: TRBJ2-7; CDR3nt: TGCGCCAGCAGCCAAGATGGCCTAGGGGGCGAGCAGTACTTC; CDR3aa: CASSQDGLGGEQYF
v_gene: TRBV9; abundance: -; d_gene: -; j_gene: TRBJ2-7; CDR3nt: TGTGCCAGCAGCGCGACCGGGACATCCTACGAGCAGTACTTC; CDR3aa: CASSATGTSYEQYF
v_gene: TRBV19; abundance: few; d_gene: -; j_gene: TRBJ1-2; CDR3nt: TGTGCCAGTAGCCGAAATCAGCGCCCTATTAACTATGGCTACACCTTC; CDR3aa: CASSRNQRPINYGYTF
v_gene: TRBV10-1; abundance: -; d_gene: TRBD2; j_gene: TRBJ2-1; CDR3nt: TGCGCCAGCAGTCCAGTGTATAGCGGGAGGACGGATGAGCAGTTCTTC; CDR3aa: CASSPVYSGRTDEQFF
v_gene: TRBV19; abundance: -; d_gene: TRBD2; j_gene: TRBJ2-1; CDR3nt: TGTGCCAGTAGTGTGACTAGCGGGACTTCCAATGAGCAGTTCTTC; CDR3aa: CASSVTSGTSNEQFF
v_gene: TRBV15; abundance: few; d_gene: -; j_gene: TRBJ2-7; CDR3nt: TGTGCCACCAGCAGAGGCGGGACCTACGAGCAGTACTTC; CDR3aa: CATSRGGTYEQYF